The clone carrying this T cell receptor (beta chain) was counted a single time. This specimen comes from a study of blood T cell repertoires in COVID-19. Study as a whole: Whether acute or convalescent, the COVID-19 samples came from the United States, Italy and Spain. Sample material is recorded as cDNA or gDNA derived from T cells, B-cell-depleted T cells, or PBMCs.

In Seattle, patients joined the study during active infection and were tracked longitudinally. Authors' processing steps: How many nucleated cells were present was estimated from reference gene primer amplification. The assay was immunoSEQ multiplex PCR, and TCRdb's table has in-frame clones only and misses some. For V, J and clone size, that table is used; D and trimming come from the DNA. The table includes about 49,000 clones, 81% detected once. Source material: peripheral blood. The source of this sequence is a woman of 80 years or more with COVID-19, enrolled during active disease.

The CDR3 loop reads CAWSVAEVYGYTF. Written as DNA, the CDR3 is TGTGCCTGGAGTGTAGCGGAGGTCTATGGCTACACCTTC. This chain joins TRBV30 and TRBJ1-2, with D hard to call. The CDR3 has 13 amino acids. Between the trimmed V and J ends, which lost 0 bases and 4 bases, there was a span of 9 bases. Germline assignment: CDR1 GTSNPN and CDR2 SVGIG (reference sequence).